This entry concerns a single T cell receptor beta chain. Its antigen remains unknown. The junction does not match germline at one end; this may be a read error. When naive CD8 T cells were sorted, they were gated as CD8+CD4-CCR7+CD45RA+. This specimen comes from a study of molecular identifiers for immune sequencing clone quantification. Broader study findings: Spiked-in Jurkat TCR RNA corresponding to one cell was reported as detectable against 970,000 or so naive cells.

As previously described, bulk TCR libraries were made using listed TCR primers. TCRdb fed the PCR reads into MiXCR, producing one record per CDR3 protein. The sample carries 60,000 to 75,000 distinct CDR3 sequences, under 20% recorded once. This CDR3 has 12 residues. Germline CDR1 reads SGDLS; CDR2 reads YYNGEE. What was sequenced was naive CD8+ T cells from blood, with Jurkat cell RNA spiked in. The sample's subset: FACS-sorted CD8+CD4-CCR7+CD45RA+ naive T cells. This chain links TRBV9 with TRBJ1-1, with D unresolved. The sequence derives from a human donor in good health. Some libraries in this study had Jurkat cell RNA spiked in. The CDR3 DNA follows: TGCGCCAGCAGCGTAGGGAAGGCCGGCGCTTTCTTT. Its translation is CASSVGKAGAFF.